One sample yielded the 21 T cell receptor beta chains listed below, sequenced in a study of tumor and adjacent non-tumor tissue in lung cancer. This sample's RNA came from whole unsorted tissue. A modified ARM-PCR protocol with three rounds of nested PCR amplified TCRbeta. TCRdb passed the multiplex PCR reads through MiXCR, listing each CDR3 protein once. The sample has about 200,000 distinct CDR3 sequences, 60% to 75% seen once; the top ten hold roughly a quarter. Sequenced: lung tumor tissue. The receptors stem from a man aged 55 to 70 with non-small cell lung cancer.

As concerns this clonotype: It may be a read error: a sequence one base away is much more abundant. This chain connects TRBV20-1 to TRBJ1-1; D possibly corresponds to TRBD1 (6 bases). CDR1 and CDR2 (germline): DFQATT, SNEGSKA (reference sequence). V dropped 4 bases and J dropped 6 bases, with 15 bases sitting between them. CDR3 length: 13 residues. The DNA for the CDR3 is TGCAGTGCTACCATTAGGGGGGGAGCTGAAGCTTTCTTT. It translates to CSATIRGGAEAFF.

About this clonotype: Compared with germline, one end of the junction differs, possibly owing to a read error. The rearrangement uses TRBV12-3 or TRBV12-4 and TRBJ1-5, with D maybe TRBD1 (6 bases). CDR3 length: 14 residues. CDR3 nucleotides: TGTGCCAGCAGTCCCACAGGGTTGGATCAGCCCCGGCATTTT. This translates into CASSPTGLDQPRHF.

This clonotype was seen just once. One end of the junction varies from germline; a read error may be responsible. V gene TRBV5-1 combines with J gene TRBJ2-6, with D unclear. Germline V CDR1 and CDR2: SGHRS, YFSETQ. The CDR3 has 15 amino acids. CDR3 coding DNA: TGCGCCAGCAGCCGGAGCCAGTCTGGGGTCAACGTCCTGACTTTC. Its translation: CASSRSQSGVNVLTF.

This clonotype is a singleton in its sample. The junction differs from germline at one of its ends, possibly a read error. The V and J genes are TRBV4-2 and TRBJ1-5; D gene unclear. The germline V gene has CDR1 LGHNA and CDR2 YNFKEQ. The CDR3 loop spans 13 amino acids. CDR3 loop: CTSSPRHNQPQNF. The CDR3 DNA follows: TGTACCAGCAGCCCTCGGCACAATCAGCCCCAGAATTTT.

Worth noting for this clonotype: It may be a read error: a sequence one base away is much more abundant. The J gene is TRBJ1-1, the V gene TRBV20-1, with D tentatively TRBD1 (6 bases). CDR3 length: 15 amino acids. The germline CDR1 and CDR2 sequences are DFQATT and SNEGSKA (reference sequence). The CDR3 loop reads CSARDPRGGDTETFF. In DNA form, the CDR3 reads TGCAGTGCTAGAGATCCCAGGGGAGGGGACACTGAAACTTTCTTT.

This clonotype was found once. The rearrangement uses TRBV20-1 and TRBJ2-7, with TRBD1 matching 8 bases. The CDR3 extends over 12 amino acids. Germline CDR1 is DFQATT and CDR2 is SNEGSKA (reference sequence). J gave up 5 bases and V 0 bases, and 0 bases lay outside the gene matches. The CDR3 DNA is TGCAGTGCTAGAGAGGACAGGGACGAGCAGTACTTC. Its translation: CSAREDRDEQYF.

A word on this clonotype: A much larger clone lies a single base off, so this may be a read error. The V and J genes are TRBV28 and TRBJ2-3; 8 bases line up with TRBD2. Per germline, CDR1 MDHEN and CDR2 SYDVKM. The CDR3 runs 15 residues. The ends lost 5 bases at V and 1 base at J; junction bases unmatched: 5. The CDR3 sequence is CASSQSGSGTDTQYF. CDR3 coding DNA: TGTGCCAGCAGTCAGAGCGGGAGCGGCACAGATACGCAGTATTTT.

This clonotype was found a few times. CDR3 nucleotides: TGCGCCAGCAGAGATACTAGCGGGAGCAATGAGCAGTTCTTC. This gives the protein CASRDTSGSNEQFF. The chain combines TRBV5-1 with TRBJ2-1; 11 bases match TRBD2. The CDR3 contains 14 residues. Germline values: CDR1 SGHRS, CDR2 YFSETQ. V shed 5 bases and J 6 bases; nucleotides not matched to a gene: 4.

Comment on this clonotype: Compared with germline, one end of the junction differs, possibly owing to a read error. V gene TRBV5-1 combines with J gene TRBJ2-1; 14 positions match TRBD2. The CDR3 is 15 residues long. From germline, CDR1 is SGHRS and CDR2 YFSETQ. Here the CDR3 reads CAISGTSGSIGEQFF. The DNA for the CDR3 is TGCGCCATCAGCGGGACTAGCGGGAGCATCGGTGAGCAGTTCTTC.

This clonotype was detected a few times. This chain uses TRBV6-2 or TRBV6-3 with TRBJ2-7, with 12 positions matching TRBD2. Germline V gives CDR1 MNHEY, CDR2 SVGEGT. This CDR3 has 14 residues. With 4 bases clipped from V and 3 bases from J, the junction kept 1 base outside the gene matches. CDR3 nucleotide sequence: TGTGCCAGCAGTTTGACTAGCGGGAGCTACGAGCAGTACTTC. Its protein is CASSLTSGSYEQYF.

The CDR3 loop is CASSNTAGIPDTQYF. The DNA for the CDR3 is TGTGCCAGCAGTAACACGGCAGGGATTCCAGATACGCAGTATTTT. The chain recombines TRBV6-5 with TRBJ2-3, with D perhaps matching TRBD1 (5 bases). The CDR3 is made up of 15 amino acids. Between the trimmed V and J ends, which lost 5 bases and 4 bases, there was a span of 16 bases. Germline CDR1 reads MNHEY; CDR2 reads SVGAGI.

This clonotype has a single count. A much larger clonotype is one base distant, so this may be a read error. The chain recombines TRBV20-1 with TRBJ1-1; 9 bases agree with TRBD1. Germline-derived CDR1 and CDR2 are DFQATT and SNEGSKA (reference sequence). The CDR3 totals 16 residues. DNA of the CDR3: TGCAGTGCTAGGGGCACTACAGGACAGGGGAACACTGAAGCTCTCTTT. Residues: CSARGTTGQGNTEALF.

This clonotype has at least ten counts. This rearrangement joins TRBV11-1 to TRBJ2-3; 9 bases fit TRBD2. V lost 1 base and J lost 2; bases outside the gene matches: 4. CDR3 length: 16 residues. The V gene's germline CDR1 is SGHAT and CDR2 FQDESV (reference sequence). DNA for the CDR3: TGTGCCAGCAGCTTAGGAGCGGGGGGCCCCACAGATACGCAGTATTTT. Encoded protein: CASSLGAGGPTDTQYF.

As concerns this clonotype: Possible read error: a much larger clone is one base away. The genes are TRBV6-5 and TRBJ1-5; tentatively, D is TRBD1 (5 bases). The J call may be incorrect, as the DNA end agrees better with TRBJ2-3. CDR1 and CDR2 (germline): MNHEY, SVGAGI. This CDR3 has 13 amino acids. CDR3 loop: CASSADSNQPQYF. In nucleotides, the CDR3 is TGTGCCAGCAGTGCCGACAGCAATCAGCCCCAGTATTTT.

DNA of the CDR3: TGCGCCAGCAGTCCCGCAGGTCTGGGGGCATGGGATACGCAGTATTTT. This codes for CASSPAGLGAWDTQYF. The rearrangement joins TRBV4-1 to TRBJ2-3, with TRBD1 as a possible D gene (6 bases). V lost 6 bases, J lost 6 bases, and 22 bases lay in between. CDR1 and CDR2 (germline): MGHRA, YSYEKL. This CDR3 is 16 amino acids long.

This clonotype showed up just a few times. J is TRBJ2-7 and V is TRBV28; TRBD1 matches 9 bases. Losses at the gene ends were 7 bases for V and 2 bases for J; bases not matched to a gene: 12. The CDR3 is made up of 16 amino acids. Germline loops: CDR1 MDHEN, CDR2 SYDVKM. This CDR3 is CASTGLGTGNPYEQYF. Here the CDR3 DNA reads TGTGCCAGCACTGGGCTCGGGACAGGGAACCCCTACGAGCAGTACTTC.

On this clonotype itself: Relative to the germline gene, one junction end is altered; a read error may explain this. This rearrangement joins TRBV6-1 to TRBJ2-3, with 13 positions matching TRBD2. This CDR3 region has 15 residues. Germline V gene lookup returns CDR1 MNHNS and CDR2 SASEGT. The CDR3 here is CAGSELAGGLYTQYF. DNA for the CDR3: TGTGCCGGCAGTGAACTAGCGGGGGGGCTATATACGCAGTATTTT.

A word on this clonotype: Possible read error: a much larger clone is one base away. V is TRBV6-6 and J is TRBJ1-5; perhaps TRBD1 as D (5 bases). The CDR3 covers 12 residues. The V gene's germline CDR1 is MNHNY and CDR2 SVGAGI (reference sequence). V was pared by 11 bases and J by 7 bases, with 15 bases between. The CDR3 nucleotides are TGTGCCGTTGGGGCAGGAAAACAGCCCCAGCATTTT. Translating gives CAVGAGKQPQHF.

V gene TRBV5-1 combines with J gene TRBJ2-7; D gene unclear. Trimming pared 0 bases from V and 7 bases from J, leaving 11 bases between. This CDR3 has 13 residues. In germline, CDR1 is SGHRS, CDR2 YFSETQ. The CDR3 region is CASSLVRFGEQYF. The CDR3 bases are TGCGCCAGCAGCTTGGTTCGGTTCGGAGAGCAGTACTTC.

With regard to this clonotype: The junction departs from germline at one end; a sequencing error may be responsible. The rearrangement links TRBV6-1 to TRBJ1-5; TRBD1 might be the D (5 bases). CDR3 size: 14 residues. Germline CDR1 is MNHNS and CDR2 is SASEGT. The CDR3 DNA follows: TGTGTCAGCAGTGATAGGGGAGCGGGCCATCCCCAGCATTTT. Translated: CVSSDRGAGHPQHF.

The gene calls are TRBV6-6 and TRBJ2-1; 8 nucleotides align to TRBD2. CDR1 is MNHNY, CDR2 SVGAGI, per germline (reference sequence). The V gene end was trimmed by 6 bases and the J gene end by 7 bases; junction bases not matched to a gene: 14. CDR3 length: 16 residues. The chain's CDR3 is CASSPFGSSGTNEQFF. Written as DNA, the CDR3 is TGTGCCAGCAGCCCCTTCGGGAGTAGCGGGACAAATGAGCAGTTCTTC.